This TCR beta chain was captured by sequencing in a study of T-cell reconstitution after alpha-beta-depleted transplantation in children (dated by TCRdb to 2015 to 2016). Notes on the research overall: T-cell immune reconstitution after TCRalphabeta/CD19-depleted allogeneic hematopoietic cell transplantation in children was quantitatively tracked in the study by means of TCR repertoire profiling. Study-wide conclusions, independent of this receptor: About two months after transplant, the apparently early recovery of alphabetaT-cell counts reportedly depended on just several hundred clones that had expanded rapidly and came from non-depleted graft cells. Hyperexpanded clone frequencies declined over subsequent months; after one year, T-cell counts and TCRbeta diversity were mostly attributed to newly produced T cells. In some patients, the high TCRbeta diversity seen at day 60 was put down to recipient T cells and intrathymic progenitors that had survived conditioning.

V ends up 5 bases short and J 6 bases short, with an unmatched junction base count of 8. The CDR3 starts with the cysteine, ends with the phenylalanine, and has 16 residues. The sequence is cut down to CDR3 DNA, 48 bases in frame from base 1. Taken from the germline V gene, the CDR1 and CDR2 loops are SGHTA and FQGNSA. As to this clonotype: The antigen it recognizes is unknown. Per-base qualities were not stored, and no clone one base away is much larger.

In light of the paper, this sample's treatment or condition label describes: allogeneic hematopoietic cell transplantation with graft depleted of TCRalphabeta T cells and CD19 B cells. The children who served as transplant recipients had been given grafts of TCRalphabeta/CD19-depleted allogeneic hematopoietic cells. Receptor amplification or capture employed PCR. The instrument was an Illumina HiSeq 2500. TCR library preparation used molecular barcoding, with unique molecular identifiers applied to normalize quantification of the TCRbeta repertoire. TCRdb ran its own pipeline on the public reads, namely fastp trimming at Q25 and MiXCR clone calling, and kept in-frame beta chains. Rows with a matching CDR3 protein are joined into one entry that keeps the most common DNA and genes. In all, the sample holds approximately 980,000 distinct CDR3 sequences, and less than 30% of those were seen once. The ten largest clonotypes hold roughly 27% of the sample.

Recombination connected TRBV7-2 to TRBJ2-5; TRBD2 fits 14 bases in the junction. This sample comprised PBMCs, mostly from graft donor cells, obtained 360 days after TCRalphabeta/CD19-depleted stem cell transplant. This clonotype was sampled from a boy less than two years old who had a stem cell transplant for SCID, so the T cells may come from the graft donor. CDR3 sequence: CASSPPGLAGGKTQYF. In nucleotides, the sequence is TGTGCCAGCAGCCCACCCGGACTAGCGGGGGGAAAGACCCAGTACTTC.